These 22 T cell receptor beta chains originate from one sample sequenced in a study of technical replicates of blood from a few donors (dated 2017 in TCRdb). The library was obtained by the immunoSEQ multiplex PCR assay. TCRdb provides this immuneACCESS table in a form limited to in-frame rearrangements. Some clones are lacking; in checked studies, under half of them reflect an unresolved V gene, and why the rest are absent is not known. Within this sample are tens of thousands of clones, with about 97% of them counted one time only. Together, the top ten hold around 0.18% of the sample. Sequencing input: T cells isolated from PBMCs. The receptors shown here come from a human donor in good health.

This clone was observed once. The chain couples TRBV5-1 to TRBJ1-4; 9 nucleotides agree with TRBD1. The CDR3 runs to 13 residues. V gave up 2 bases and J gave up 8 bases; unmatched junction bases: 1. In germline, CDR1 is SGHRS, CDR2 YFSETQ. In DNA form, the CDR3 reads TGCGCCAGCAGCTTCGGGACAGGGGAAAAACTGTTTTTT. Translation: CASSFGTGEKLFF.

The CDR3, as DNA: TGTGCCGTCGGGTACGAGCAGTACTTC. Amino acids: CAVGYEQYF. The chain combines TRBV30 with TRBJ2-7, with D hard to call. The CDR3 consists of 9 residues. Germline CDR1 reads GTSNPN; CDR2 reads SVGIG (reference sequence). Trimming cost V 8 bases and J 4 bases, with 6 bases left between them.

The CDR3, as DNA: TGTGCCAGCAGTTTGACAGGGATGGGGACCGGGGAGCTGTTTTTT. The encoded protein is CASSLTGMGTGELFF. This chain joins TRBV28 and TRBJ2-2, with 7 bases that match TRBD1. With 3 bases clipped from V and 5 bases from J, the junction kept 6 bases outside the gene matches. The CDR3 is 15 amino acids. The V gene's germline CDR1 is MDHEN and CDR2 SYDVKM. Using reference TRBV28 and TRBJ2-2 for the parts outside the CDR3, the full variable domain is DVKVTQSSRYLVKRTGEKVFLECVQDMDHENMFWYRQDPGLGLRLIYFSYDVKMKEKGDIPEGYSVSREKKERFSLILESASTNQTSMYLCASSLTGMGTGELFFGEGSRLTVL.

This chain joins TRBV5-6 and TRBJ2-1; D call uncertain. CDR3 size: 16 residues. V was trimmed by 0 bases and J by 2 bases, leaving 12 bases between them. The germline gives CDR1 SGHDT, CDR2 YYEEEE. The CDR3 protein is CASSLGLRWTYNEQFF. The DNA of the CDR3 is TGTGCCAGCAGCTTGGGACTCCGGTGGACCTACAATGAGCAGTTCTTC.

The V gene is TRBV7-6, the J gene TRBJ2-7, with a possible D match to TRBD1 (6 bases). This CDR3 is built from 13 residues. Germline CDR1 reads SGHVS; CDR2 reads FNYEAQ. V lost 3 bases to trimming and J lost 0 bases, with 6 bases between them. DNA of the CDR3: TGTGCCAGCAGCTTGGGACACTCCTACGAGCAGTACTTC. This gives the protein CASSLGHSYEQYF.

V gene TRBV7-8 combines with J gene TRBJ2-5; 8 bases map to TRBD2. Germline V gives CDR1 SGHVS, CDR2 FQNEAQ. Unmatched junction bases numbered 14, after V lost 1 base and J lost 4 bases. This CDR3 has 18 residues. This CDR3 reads CASSLGSGRGPNRETQYF. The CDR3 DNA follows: TGTGCCAGCAGCTTAGGAAGCGGGAGAGGCCCCAATAGAGAGACCCAGTACTTC.

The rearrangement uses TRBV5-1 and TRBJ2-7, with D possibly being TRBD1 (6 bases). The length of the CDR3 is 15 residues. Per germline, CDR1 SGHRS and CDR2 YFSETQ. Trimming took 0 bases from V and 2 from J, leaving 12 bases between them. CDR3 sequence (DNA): TGCGCCAGCAGCTTGGGGGGGACAAGGACCTACGAGCAGTACTTC. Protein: CASSLGGTRTYEQYF.

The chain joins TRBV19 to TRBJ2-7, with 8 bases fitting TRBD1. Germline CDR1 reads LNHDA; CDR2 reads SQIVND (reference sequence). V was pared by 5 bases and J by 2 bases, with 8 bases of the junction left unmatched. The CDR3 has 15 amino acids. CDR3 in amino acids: CASSGGTGGPYEQYF. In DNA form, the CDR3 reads TGTGCCAGTAGTGGAGGGACAGGTGGTCCCTACGAGCAGTACTTC.

The CDR3 loop is CASSLGGGLPYEQYF. The CDR3 DNA reads as TGTGCCAGCAGCTTAGGGGGGGGCCTTCCCTACGAGCAGTACTTC. V is TRBV11-2 and J is TRBJ2-7; D is possibly TRBD2 (7 bases). V gave up 1 base and J gave up 2 bases, with 12 bases separating them. The CDR3 is made up of 15 amino acids. Germline loops: CDR1 SGHAT, CDR2 FQNNGV.

DNA of the CDR3: TGTGCCAGCAGTTCCTTACAGGTTTTTGAGCATTATGGCTACACCTTC. This codes for CASSSLQVFEHYGYTF. V usage is TRBV28 and J usage is TRBJ1-2; maybe TRBD1 (5 bases). V was trimmed by 4 bases and J by 5 bases, leaving 20 bases between them. The CDR3 has 16 residues. CDR1 is MDHEN and CDR2 is SYDVKM in the germline V gene.

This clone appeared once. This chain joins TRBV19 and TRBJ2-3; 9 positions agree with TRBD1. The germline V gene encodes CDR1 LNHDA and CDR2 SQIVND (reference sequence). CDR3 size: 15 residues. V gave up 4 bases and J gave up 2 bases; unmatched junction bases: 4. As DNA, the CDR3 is TGTGCCAGTAGTAACCGGGACAGGGACACAGATACGCAGTATTTT. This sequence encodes CASSNRDRDTDTQYF.

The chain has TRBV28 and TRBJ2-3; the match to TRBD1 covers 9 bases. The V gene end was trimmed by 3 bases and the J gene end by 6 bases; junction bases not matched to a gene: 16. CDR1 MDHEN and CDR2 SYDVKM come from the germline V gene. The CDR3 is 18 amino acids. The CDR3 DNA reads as TGTGCCAGCAGTTTCTCGACCGGGACAGGGAGCATGTTGGATACGCAGTATTTT. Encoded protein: CASSFSTGTGSMLDTQYF.

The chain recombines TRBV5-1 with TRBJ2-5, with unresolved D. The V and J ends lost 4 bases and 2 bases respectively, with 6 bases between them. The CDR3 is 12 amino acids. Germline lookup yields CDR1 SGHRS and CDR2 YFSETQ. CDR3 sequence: CASSLLQETQYF. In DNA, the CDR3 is TGCGCCAGCAGCCTACTACAAGAGACCCAGTACTTC.

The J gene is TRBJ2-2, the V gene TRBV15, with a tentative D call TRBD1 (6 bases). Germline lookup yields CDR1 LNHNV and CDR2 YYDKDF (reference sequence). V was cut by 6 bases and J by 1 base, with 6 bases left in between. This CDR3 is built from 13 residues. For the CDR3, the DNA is TGTGCCACCAGGACAGGGAACACCGGGGAGCTGTTTTTT. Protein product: CATRTGNTGELFF.

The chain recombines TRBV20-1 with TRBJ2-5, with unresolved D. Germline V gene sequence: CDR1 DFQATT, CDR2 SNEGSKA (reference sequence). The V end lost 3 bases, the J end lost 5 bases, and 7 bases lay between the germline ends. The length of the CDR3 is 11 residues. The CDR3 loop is CSARSLETQYF. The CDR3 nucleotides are TGCAGTGCTAGGAGTTTGGAGACCCAGTACTTC.

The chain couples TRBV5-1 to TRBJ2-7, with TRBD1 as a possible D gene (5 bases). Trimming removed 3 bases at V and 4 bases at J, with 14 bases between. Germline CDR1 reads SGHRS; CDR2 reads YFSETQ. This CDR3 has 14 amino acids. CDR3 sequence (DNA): TGCGCCAGCAGCTCGGCCGGGCAGGGTTACGAGCAGTACTTC. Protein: CASSSAGQGYEQYF.

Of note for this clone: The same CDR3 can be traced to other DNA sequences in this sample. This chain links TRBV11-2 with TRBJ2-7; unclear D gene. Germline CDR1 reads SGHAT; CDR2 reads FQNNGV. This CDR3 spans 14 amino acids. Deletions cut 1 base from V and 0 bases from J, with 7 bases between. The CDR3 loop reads CASSLGTGSYEQYF. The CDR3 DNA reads TGTGCCAGCAGCTTAGGAACGGGCTCCTACGAGCAGTACTTC. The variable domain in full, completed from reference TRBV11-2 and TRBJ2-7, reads EAGVAQSPRYKIIEKRQSVAFWCNPISGHATLYWYQQILGQGPKLLIQFQNNGVVDDSQLPKDRFSAERLKGVDSTLKIQPAKLEDSAVYLCASSLGTGSYEQYFGPGTRLTVT.

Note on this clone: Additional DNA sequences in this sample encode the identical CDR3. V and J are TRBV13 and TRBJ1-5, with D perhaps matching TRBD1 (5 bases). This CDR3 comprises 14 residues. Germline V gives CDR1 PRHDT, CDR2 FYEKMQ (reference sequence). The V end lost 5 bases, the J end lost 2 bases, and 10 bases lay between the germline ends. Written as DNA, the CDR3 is TGTGCCAGCAGCCTGGGAGGGGGCAATCAGCCCCAGCATTTT. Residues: CASSLGGGNQPQHF.

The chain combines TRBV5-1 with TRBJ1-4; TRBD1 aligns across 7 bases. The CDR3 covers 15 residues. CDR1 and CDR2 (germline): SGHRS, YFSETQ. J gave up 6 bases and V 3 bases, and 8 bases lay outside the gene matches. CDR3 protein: CASSSTGTADEKLFF. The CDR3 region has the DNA TGCGCCAGCAGCTCAACCGGGACAGCCGATGAAAAACTGTTTTTT.

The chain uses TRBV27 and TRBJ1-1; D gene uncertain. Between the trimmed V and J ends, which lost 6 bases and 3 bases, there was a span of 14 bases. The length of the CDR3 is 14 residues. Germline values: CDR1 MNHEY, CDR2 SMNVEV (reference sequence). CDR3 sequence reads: CASSPGRRDTEAFF. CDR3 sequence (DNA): TGTGCCAGCAGCCCCGGGAGGCGTGACACTGAAGCTTTCTTT.

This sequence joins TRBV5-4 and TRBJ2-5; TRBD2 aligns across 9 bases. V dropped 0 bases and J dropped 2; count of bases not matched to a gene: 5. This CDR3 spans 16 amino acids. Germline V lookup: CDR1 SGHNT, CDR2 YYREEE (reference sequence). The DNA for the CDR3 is TGTGCCAGCAGCTTGGGAGACACTAGCGGGCAAGAGACCCAGTACTTC. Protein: CASSLGDTSGQETQYF.

CDR3 residues: CSVGDRDETQYF. In nucleotides, the CDR3 is TGCAGCGTTGGTGACAGGGATGAGACCCAGTACTTC. The V and J genes are TRBV29-1 and TRBJ2-5; 7 bases map to TRBD1. V lost 4 bases, J lost 5 bases, and 4 bases stayed unmatched. The CDR3 consists of 12 residues. Per the germline V gene, CDR1 is SQVTM and CDR2 is ANQGSEA. Full variable domain (rest looked up from reference TRBV29-1 and TRBJ2-5): SAVISQKPSRDICQRGTSLTIQCQVDSQVTMMFWYRQQPGQSLTLIATANQGSEATYESGFVIDKFPISRPNLTFSTLTVSNMSPEDSSIYLCSVGDRDETQYFGPGTRLLVL.